The 29 T cell receptor beta chains listed next were all sequenced from one sample in a study of OX40 agonist ivuxolimab in advanced cancers. Assay used: immunoSEQ multiplex PCR; TCRdb lists only in-frame clones, some missing. The table shows roughly 90,000 clones, with 85% to 90% occurring only once. This sample comprised CD4+ or CD8+ T cells sorted from blood, obtained in a trial of the OX40 agonist ivuxolimab. These TCRs come from an adult with an advanced solid tumor such as melanoma, head and neck, liver or kidney cancer.

This clone showed up just once. V and J are TRBV11-2 and TRBJ2-3, with TRBD2 identical over 12 bases. The CDR3 is made up of 16 amino acids. V trimming: 5 bases; J trimming: 3 bases; junction bases outside the gene matches: 6. CDR1 is SGHAT, CDR2 FQNNGV, per germline. The CDR3 region has the DNA TGTGCCAGCAGCATCCTAGCGGGGGGGCGTACAGATACGCAGTATTTT. The encoded protein is CASSILAGGRTDTQYF.

The chain is built from TRBV18 and TRBJ2-1; 10 positions match TRBD1. CDR1 and CDR2 (germline): KGHSH, LQKENI. J was trimmed by 5 bases and V by 7 bases; bases with no gene match: 17. The CDR3 runs 18 residues. The CDR3 is CASLPGEFGTGANNEQFF. The CDR3 DNA is TGTGCCAGCTTGCCCGGCGAATTCGGGACAGGGGCCAACAATGAGCAGTTCTTC.

The J gene is TRBJ2-7, the V gene TRBV5-5; TRBD1 might be the D (6 bases). The CDR3 is 16 residues long. Trimming pared 2 bases from V and 0 bases from J, leaving 15 bases between. Germline V gene data show CDR1 as SGHKS and CDR2 as YYEKEE (reference sequence). CDR3 sequence reads: CASSFEGVLNSYEQYF. The CDR3 DNA reads TGTGCCAGCAGCTTCGAGGGGGTTTTAAACTCCTACGAGCAGTACTTC.

The chain carries TRBV6-1 and TRBJ2-7; D assignment may be TRBD1 or TRBD2 (5 bases each). This CDR3 spans 12 amino acids. The V and J ends lost 4 bases and 7 bases respectively, with 11 bases between them. Germline V CDR1 and CDR2: MNHNS, SASEGT. In nucleotides, the CDR3 is TGTGCCAGCAGTGGGGGACGTCTGGAGCAGTACGTC. It specifies CASSGGRLEQYV.

This clone has only a few counts. The rearrangement uses TRBV7-3 and TRBJ1-2; D call uncertain. The CDR3 runs to 16 residues. V lost 0 bases and J 4 bases, leaving 15 bases between the germline ends. CDR1 is SGHTA, CDR2 FQGTGA, per germline. In DNA form, the CDR3 reads TGTGCCAGCAGCTTAACTCGGGCGGGATCCTTCTATGGCTACACCTTC. This encodes CASSLTRAGSFYGYTF.

The chain couples TRBV5-1 to TRBJ2-7, with 16 bases fitting TRBD2. The CDR3 runs 17 residues. Looked up from germline, CDR1 is SGHRS and CDR2 is YFSETQ. J was trimmed by 7 bases and V by 1 base; bases with no gene match: 8. CDR3 residues: CASSLTRGLAGGFEQYF. The CDR3 bases are TGCGCCAGCAGCTTGACGCGGGGACTAGCGGGAGGGTTTGAGCAGTACTTC. Combining the CDR3 with reference TRBV5-1 and TRBJ2-7 gives the whole variable domain KAGVTQTPRYLIKTRGQQVTLSCSPISGHRSVSWYQQTPGQGLQFLFEYFSETQRNKGNFPGRFSGRQFSNSRSEMNVSTLELGDSALYLCASSLTRGLAGGFEQYFGPGTRLTVT.

V gene TRBV6-1 combines with J gene TRBJ1-4; maybe TRBD1 (5 bases). V was cut by 4 bases and J by 8 bases, with 8 bases left in between. Per the germline V gene, CDR1 is MNHNS and CDR2 is SASEGT. The CDR3 is 12 residues long. The CDR3, as DNA: TGTGCCAGCAGTGGAGAGGGGGAAAAACTGTTTTTT. As protein: CASSGEGEKLFF.

This chain joins TRBV6-6 and TRBJ1-2, with D unclear. The CDR3 has 13 residues. The germline CDR1 and CDR2 sequences are MNHNY and SVGAGI (reference sequence). Trimming pared 11 bases from V and 2 bases from J, leaving 15 bases between. CDR3 protein: CAGSIDPNYGYTF. For the CDR3, the DNA is TGTGCCGGTTCGATAGATCCCAACTATGGCTACACCTTC.

This rearrangement joins TRBV19 to TRBJ1-3, with no clear D. The CDR3 contains 17 residues. V was shortened by 3 bases and J by 0 bases, with 15 bases between the two germline ends. Germline V lookup: CDR1 LNHDA, CDR2 SQIVND (reference sequence). The CDR3 DNA reads TGTGCCAGTAGTATTGAACTCAGGAAGAGCTCTGGAAACACCATATATTTT. It specifies CASSIELRKSSGNTIYF.

The chain has TRBV19 and TRBJ1-5; tentatively, D is TRBD1 (5 bases). V dropped 7 bases and J dropped 2 bases, with 15 bases sitting between them. This CDR3 is built from 15 residues. Looked up from germline, CDR1 is LNHDA and CDR2 is SQIVND (reference sequence). CDR3 protein: CASNLRGAGNQPQHF. The CDR3 DNA follows: TGTGCCAGTAACCTTCGTGGGGCAGGCAATCAGCCCCAGCATTTT.

The rearrangement uses TRBV5-1 and TRBJ1-4; perhaps TRBD1 as D (5 bases). V lost 1 base, J lost 2 bases, and 9 bases lay in between. The CDR3 is 15 residues long. Germline lookup yields CDR1 SGHRS and CDR2 YFSETQ. This chain's CDR3 is CASSLFGATNEKLFF. The DNA of the CDR3 is TGCGCCAGCAGCTTGTTCGGGGCCACTAATGAAAAACTGTTTTTT.

A few counts support this clone. The rearrangement joins TRBV29-1 to TRBJ1-4, with D unresolved. The CDR3 has 13 amino acids. Trimming left V 6 bases short and J 4 bases short, with 12 bases between. Germline-derived CDR1 and CDR2 are SQVTM and ANQGSEA. In DNA, the CDR3 is TGCAGCGTCGGGAGGTCCCTTAATGAAAAACTGTTTTTT. Encoded protein: CSVGRSLNEKLFF. The complete variable domain, with remaining parts taken from reference TRBV29-1 and TRBJ1-4, reads SAVISQKPSRDICQRGTSLTIQCQVDSQVTMMFWYRQQPGQSLTLIATANQGSEATYESGFVIDKFPISRPNLTFSTLTVSNMSPEDSSIYLCSVGRSLNEKLFFGSGTQLSVL.

J is TRBJ2-2 and V is TRBV6-6; 8 nucleotides agree with TRBD2. V shed 6 bases, J shed 6 bases, and the junction held 6 bases outside the gene matches. CDR1 is MNHNY, CDR2 SVGAGI, per germline (reference sequence). The CDR3 covers 14 residues. This chain's CDR3 is CASSVAGSAGELFF. Written as DNA, the CDR3 is TGTGCCAGCAGCGTAGCGGGAAGCGCCGGGGAGCTGTTTTTT.

The chain couples TRBV5-1 to TRBJ2-7; 13 positions agree with TRBD2. Germline V gene data show CDR1 as SGHRS and CDR2 as YFSETQ. The CDR3 totals 15 residues. V shed 5 bases, J shed 7 bases, and the junction held 9 bases outside the gene matches. CDR3 in DNA: TGCGCCAGCAGGGCCGGACTAGCGGGAGCACAAGAGCAGTACTTC. It is translated as CASRAGLAGAQEQYF.

The chain is built from TRBV18 and TRBJ2-7; TRBD1 agrees at 10 bases. The V segment lost 6 bases and the J segment 6 bases; nucleotides outside the gene matches: 8. The CDR3 contains 14 residues. Germline values: CDR1 KGHSH, CDR2 LQKENI. CDR3 protein: CASSLGTGDREQYF. CDR3 nucleotide sequence: TGTGCCAGCTCGCTCGGGACAGGGGACCGCGAGCAGTACTTC.

The V gene is TRBV6-1, the J gene TRBJ2-5, with 7 positions matching TRBD2. The trim removed 2 bases at V and 9 bases at J, leaving 6 bases unmatched. CDR1 is MNHNS, CDR2 SASEGT, per germline. The CDR3 has 13 amino acids. The CDR3 here is CASSEFREGPQYF. In DNA form, the CDR3 reads TGTGCCAGCAGTGAATTTAGGGAGGGACCCCAGTACTTC.

DNA of the CDR3: TGTGCCAGCAGCCGGGACAGGGGACAAGAGACCCAGTACTTC. As protein: CASSRDRGQETQYF. The chain recombines TRBV14 with TRBJ2-5; TRBD1 matches 10 bases. The ends lost 4 bases at V and 2 bases at J; junction bases unmatched: 1. Germline V CDR1 and CDR2: SGHDN, FVKESK. This CDR3 region has 14 residues.

The rearrangement joins TRBV2 to TRBJ2-2; D remains unclear. V was clipped by 8 bases and J by 1 base, with 11 bases between them. The germline CDR1 and CDR2 sequences are SNHLY and FYNNEI. The CDR3 runs 14 residues. CDR3 residues: CASLRTGNTGELFF. The CDR3 DNA reads TGTGCCAGCCTTAGGACGGGGAACACCGGGGAGCTGTTTTTT.

V and J are TRBV28 and TRBJ1-4; D remains ambiguous. Trimming removed 5 bases from V and 15 bases from J, with 25 bases in between. The CDR3 covers 15 residues. Germline values: CDR1 MDHEN, CDR2 SYDVKM. DNA for the CDR3: TGTGCCAGCAGTGTAACCGTGGCGGGTAGTGAGAAGTTGTTTTTT. This translates into CASSVTVAGSEKLFF.

In the case of this clone: This CDR3 is also generated by other DNA sequences in the sample. This chain links TRBV6-1 with TRBJ2-3; D ambiguous. Germline CDR1 and CDR2: MNHNS and SASEGT. With 2 bases removed from V and 0 bases from J, the gap between germline ends came to 6 bases. The CDR3 has 14 amino acids. CDR3 in amino acids: CASSERGSTDTQYF. In nucleotides, the CDR3 is TGTGCCAGCAGTGAACGTGGCAGCACAGATACGCAGTATTTT.

The chain employs TRBV4-3 and TRBJ2-7, with D unresolved. V shed 4 bases and J shed 2 bases, with 21 bases lying between them. CDR1 LGHNA and CDR2 YSLEER come from the germline V gene. This CDR3 has 17 residues. The CDR3 spells CASSRTFIGQATYEQYF. The CDR3 coding sequence is TGCGCCAGCAGCCGCACCTTTATTGGTCAGGCCACCTACGAGCAGTACTTC.

The genes are TRBV6-1 and TRBJ2-7; tentative D call: TRBD1 (5 bases). Germline lookup yields CDR1 MNHNS and CDR2 SASEGT. Deletions cut 3 bases from V and 2 bases from J, with 8 bases between. This CDR3 has 13 residues. The CDR3 loop is CASSDQGTYEQYV. CDR3 nucleotide sequence: TGTGCCAGCAGTGACCAGGGAACCTACGAGCAGTACGTC.

The chain carries TRBV7-2 and TRBJ2-3; 8 nucleotides match TRBD2. Unmatched junction bases numbered 4, after V lost 8 bases and J lost 0 bases. Germline CDR1 reads SGHTA; CDR2 reads FQGNSA. The CDR3 runs 14 residues. CDR3 in amino acids: CASRLATSTDTQYF. CDR3 nucleotides: TGTGCCAGCCGACTAGCGACTAGCACAGATACGCAGTATTTT. The full variable domain, with the rest looked up from reference TRBV7-2 and TRBJ2-3, is GAGVSQSPSNKVTEKGKDVELRCDPISGHTALYWYRQSLGQGLEFLIYFQGNSAPDKSGLPSDRFSAERTGGSVSTLTIQRTQQEDSAVYLCASRLATSTDTQYFGPGTRLTVL.

The chain uses TRBV30 and TRBJ2-7; D perhaps matches TRBD2 (5 bases). The CDR3 spans 14 residues. The V end lost 1 base, the J end lost 4 bases, and 14 bases lay between the germline ends. CDR1 is GTSNPN and CDR2 is SVGIG in the germline V gene (reference sequence). The CDR3 region is CAWSGGSLPYEQYF. DNA of the CDR3: TGTGCCTGGAGTGGCGGGTCACTACCTTACGAGCAGTACTTC. The variable domain in full, completed from reference TRBV30 and TRBJ2-7, reads SQTIHQWPATLVQPVGSPLSLECTVEGTSNPNLYWYRQAAGRGLQLLFYSVGIGQISSEVPQNLSASRPQDRQFILSSKKLLLSDSGFYLCAWSGGSLPYEQYFGPGTRLTVT.

The rearrangement links TRBV5-1 to TRBJ2-1, with 8 bases fitting TRBD2. Germline V gives CDR1 SGHRS, CDR2 YFSETQ. The CDR3 sequence is 16 residues long. With V trimmed by 3 bases and J by 9 bases, 14 bases remained unmatched. The CDR3 region is CASSSNPPGLESEQFF. Written as DNA, the CDR3 is TGCGCCAGCAGCTCAAACCCTCCGGGACTAGAGTCTGAGCAGTTCTTC.

This chain connects TRBV10-3 to TRBJ2-7; D gene unclear. The CDR3 spans 13 residues. In germline, CDR1 is ENHRY, CDR2 SYGVKD. Trimming removed 6 bases from V and 0 bases from J, with 9 bases in between. The CDR3 is CAIRDGSSYEQYV. The CDR3 DNA reads as TGTGCCATCAGAGATGGCAGCTCCTACGAGCAGTACGTC.

This clone showed up just once. This rearrangement joins TRBV10-2 to TRBJ2-3, with 7 bases fitting TRBD2. The CDR3 has 14 residues. The germline V gene encodes CDR1 WSHSY and CDR2 SAAADI. After removal of 4 bases from V and 5 bases from J, the junction contained 6 bases not matched to a gene. CDR3 bases: TGCGCCAGCAGTGGGGGGGGGTTGGTAGATACGCAGTATTTT. Translation gives CASSGGGLVDTQYF.

In DNA form, the CDR3 reads TGTGCCAGCAGCTTTTGGACTGAAGCTTTCTTT. This gives the protein CASSFWTEAFF. The rearrangement joins TRBV5-6 to TRBJ1-1, with unresolved D. Germline values: CDR1 SGHDT, CDR2 YYEEEE. Trimming cost V 2 bases and J 5 bases, with 4 bases left between them. The CDR3 consists of 11 residues.

The chain employs TRBV7-3 and TRBJ2-3; no definite D call. V shed 0 bases and J shed 4 bases, with 11 bases lying between them. Germline-derived CDR1 and CDR2 are SGHTA and FQGTGA. The CDR3 is 15 residues long. CDR3 sequence (DNA): TGTGCCAGCAGCTTAACGTGGCAAGCGTCAGATACGCAGTATTTT. Translation: CASSLTWQASDTQYF.